The entry that follows covers one T cell receptor beta chain sequence. This sample is drawn from a study of technical replicates of blood from a handful of donors. Profiled with immunoSEQ multiplex PCR; TCRdb holds only in-frame clones, not every one. The sample consists of over 70,000 clones, roughly 94% of them appearing once. The sequenced sample was T cells isolated from PBMCs. The receptor's source is a human donor in good health.

As DNA, the CDR3 is TGCGCCAGCAGCTTGGCGCTAGCGGGGCGCACAGATACGCAGTATTTT. This translates into CASSLALAGRTDTQYF. This sequence joins TRBV5-1 and TRBJ2-3, with 9 bases aligning to TRBD2. Trimming took 0 bases from V and 1 from J; bases not matched to a gene: 3. The CDR3 totals 16 residues. The germline V gene encodes CDR1 SGHRS and CDR2 YFSETQ.